What follows are 26 T cell receptor beta chains derived from one specimen sequenced in a study of T-cell memory formation after mild COVID-19 (dated by TCRdb to the early 2020s). The library was generated by 5' RACE. The sequencer was an Illumina NovaSeq 6000. The raw public reads went through TCRdb reprocessing: fastp at Q25, MiXCR clone calling, in-frame beta chains kept. Records with the same CDR3 protein are collapsed into one entry carrying the most frequent genes and DNA. This sample lists some 490,000 distinct CDR3 sequences; roughly 20% were detected once. The leading ten clones occupy about 12% of the sample. The specimen sequenced was PBMCs or a T cell subset sorted from them (not recorded which). Source of these receptors: an adult woman who had mild COVID-19 (a few samples of this study predate the infection). The sample titles of this study are shuffled in the database, so cell type and time point are left out; the donor was told from shared clones.

This clonotype was observed a handful of times. The chain couples TRBV18 to TRBJ1-1; maybe TRBD1 (6 bases). The V and J ends lost 1 base and 1 base respectively, with 7 bases between them. Per germline, CDR1 KGHSH and CDR2 LQKENI. The CDR3 is 14 residues long. The CDR3 loop is CASSPQQGNTEAFF. DNA of the CDR3: TGTGCCAGCTCACCACAACAGGGGAACACTGAAGCTTTCTTT.

The rearrangement uses TRBV4-1 and TRBJ1-2; D is ambiguous. The CDR3 loop spans 13 amino acids. V lost 1 base to trimming and J lost 11 bases, with 14 bases between them. Germline V gene lookup returns CDR1 MGHRA and CDR2 YSYEKL. DNA of the CDR3: TGCGCCAGCAGCCAAGTAGGCCCGCTGGGTTACACCTTC. Protein sequence: CASSQVGPLGYTF.

This sequence joins TRBV9 and TRBJ2-3; maybe TRBD2 (6 bases). The germline V gene encodes CDR1 SGDLS and CDR2 YYNGEE. Trimming pared 4 bases from V and 2 bases from J, leaving 26 bases between. The CDR3 length is 19 residues. The CDR3 DNA reads TGTGCCAGCAGCACAGAGGTTATGGCAGAGACTAGTTTCACAGATACGCAGTATTTT. This translates into CASSTEVMAETSFTDTQYF.

The V and J genes are TRBV2 and TRBJ2-7; TRBD1 matches at 9 bases. V shed 4 bases, J shed 3 bases, and the junction held 1 base outside the gene matches. The CDR3 totals 13 residues. Germline assignment: CDR1 SNHLY and CDR2 FYNNEI. CDR3 sequence: CASSGQGDYEQYF. For the CDR3, the DNA is TGTGCCAGCAGTGGACAGGGGGACTACGAGCAGTACTTC.

This clonotype came up a few times. This chain connects TRBV7-9 to TRBJ2-7; D unclear. Germline-derived CDR1 and CDR2 are SEHNR and FQNEAQ (reference sequence). Trimming took 5 bases from V and 3 from J, leaving 11 bases between them. This CDR3 is 13 amino acids long. The CDR3, as DNA: TGTGCCAGCAGCATGGAAAACCTCTACGAGCAGTACTTC. Translating it yields CASSMENLYEQYF.

The CDR3 DNA is TGCAGTGCTAGAGATGTAGGTCGGGAGGGCCACTACGAGCAGTACTTC. It translates to CSARDVGREGHYEQYF. The J gene is TRBJ2-7, the V gene TRBV20-1; 8 bases fit TRBD2. This CDR3 comprises 16 residues. The V gene's germline CDR1 is DFQATT and CDR2 SNEGSKA (reference sequence). Trimming removed 0 bases from V and 3 bases from J; junction bases left unmatched: 10.

This clonotype was detected only a few times. This chain joins TRBV5-4 and TRBJ1-1; 7 nucleotides agree with TRBD1. V gave up 5 bases and J gave up 0 bases; unmatched junction bases: 4. Germline CDR1 reads SGHNT; CDR2 reads YYREEE (reference sequence). This CDR3 spans 14 amino acids. This chain's CDR3 is CASRQGQMNTEAFF. The CDR3 bases are TGTGCCAGCAGGCAGGGACAGATGAACACTGAAGCTTTCTTT.

This clonotype was observed a few times. The chain carries TRBV5-1 and TRBJ1-2; 10 bases align to TRBD1. This CDR3 contains 15 residues. With V trimmed by 0 bases and J by 4 bases, 3 bases remained unmatched. CDR1 and CDR2 from the germline V gene are SGHRS and YFSETQ. This chain's CDR3 is CASSLGTGGGYGYTF. In nucleotides, the CDR3 is TGCGCCAGCAGCTTGGGGACAGGGGGTGGCTATGGCTACACCTTC. The variable domain in full, completed from reference TRBV5-1 and TRBJ1-2, reads KAGVTQTPRYLIKTRGQQVTLSCSPISGHRSVSWYQQTPGQGLQFLFEYFSETQRNKGNFPGRFSGRQFSNSRSEMNVSTLELGDSALYLCASSLGTGGGYGYTFGSGTRLTVV.

This clonotype was seen once. This chain uses TRBV6-6 with TRBJ1-5; TRBD1 might be the D (5 bases). The CDR3 length is 15 residues. Germline V lookup: CDR1 MNHNY, CDR2 SVGAGI (reference sequence). Trimming took off 7 bases at V and 2 bases at J, with 15 bases between the two ends. CDR3 in DNA: TGTGCCAGCACCAATGGCGGGACTGGCAATCAGCCCCAGCATTTT. Translated, it gives CASTNGGTGNQPQHF.

The chain employs TRBV20-1 and TRBJ2-7; 8 bases align to TRBD2. V gave up 5 bases and J gave up 4 bases; unmatched junction bases: 10. Germline assignment: CDR1 DFQATT and CDR2 SNEGSKA (reference sequence). The CDR3 sequence is 14 residues long. CDR3 coding DNA: TGCAGTGCTCCTTCGACTAGCGCCAGTTACGAGCAGTACTTC. Translated, it gives CSAPSTSASYEQYF.

This clonotype showed up just a few times. This chain uses TRBV4-2 with TRBJ1-1; tentatively, D is TRBD1 (6 bases). The CDR3 totals 14 residues. The germline gives CDR1 LGHNA, CDR2 YNFKEQ. The germline V and J ends were trimmed by 0 bases and 12 bases, with 17 bases remaining between them. The CDR3 coding sequence is TGTGCCAGCAGCCAAGATATCGGGGGCGCCCCAACTTTCTTT. It translates to CASSQDIGGAPTFF.

The table lists this clonotype with a few counts. The chain carries TRBV29-1 and TRBJ2-2; tentative D call: TRBD1 (7 bases). Germline V gene sequence: CDR1 SQVTM, CDR2 ANQGSEA. This CDR3 is 14 amino acids long. Deletions cut 1 base from V and 3 bases from J, with 9 bases between. The CDR3 here is CSVEGRGDTGELFF. The DNA of the CDR3 is TGCAGCGTTGAAGGCAGGGGGGACACCGGGGAGCTGTTTTTT.

The genes are TRBV24-1 and TRBJ2-1; 7 bases match TRBD1. Germline values: CDR1 KGHDR, CDR2 SFDVKD. The CDR3 sequence is 14 residues long. V shed 3 bases and J 13 bases; nucleotides not matched to a gene: 11. This CDR3 reads CATSDPRTGLAQFF. CDR3 bases: TGTGCCACCAGTGATCCAAGGACAGGTCTAGCCCAGTTCTTC.

The genes are TRBV6-2 or TRBV6-3 and TRBJ2-7; D gene uncertain. The germline CDR1 and CDR2 sequences are MNHEY and SVGEGT. This CDR3 has 13 residues. With 5 bases removed from V and 7 bases from J, the gap between germline ends came to 15 bases. The CDR3 DNA is TGTGCCAGCAGTGACTTGCGGAGTGGTGAGCAGTACTTC. Residues: CASSDLRSGEQYF.

This clonotype was recorded a few times. The rearrangement uses TRBV20-1 and TRBJ2-7, with D perhaps matching TRBD2 (5 bases). The ends were cut back, 1 base at V and 3 bases at J, with 16 bases in the middle. Per the germline V gene, CDR1 is DFQATT and CDR2 is SNEGSKA (reference sequence). The length of the CDR3 is 15 residues. This chain's CDR3 is CSARVPSRQLYEQYF. The CDR3 coding sequence is TGCAGTGCTAGAGTACCTAGCCGGCAACTCTACGAGCAGTACTTC.

This clonotype was seen at least ten times. The chain uses TRBV4-2 and TRBJ1-6, with 8 nucleotides matching TRBD1. J lost 10 bases, V lost 4 bases, and 12 bases had no gene match. The V gene's germline CDR1 is LGHNA and CDR2 YNFKEQ. This CDR3 has 16 amino acids. CDR3 loop: CASSPSGGQGASPLHF. CDR3 nucleotide sequence: TGTGCCAGCAGCCCGTCGGGTGGCCAGGGGGCATCACCCCTCCACTTT.

This clonotype was recorded a few times. The rearrangement uses TRBV5-4 and TRBJ2-2, with 10 bases matching TRBD2. V lost 3 bases to trimming and J lost 5 bases; unmatched junction nucleotides: 7. CDR1 and CDR2 from the germline V gene are SGHNT and YYREEE (reference sequence). This CDR3 has 16 amino acids. CDR3 in DNA: TGTGCCAGCAGCTCTCCAGCGGGGGGGCCAACCGGGGAGCTGTTTTTT. Amino acid sequence: CASSSPAGGPTGELFF.

This clonotype was recorded a few times. The V and J genes are TRBV6-5 and TRBJ2-7; TRBD2 agrees at 14 bases. The CDR3 has 15 amino acids. Germline loops: CDR1 MNHEY, CDR2 SVGAGI. The V gene end was trimmed by 7 bases and the J gene end by 5 bases; junction bases not matched to a gene: 7. The CDR3 sequence: CASKMGLAGEDEQYF. The CDR3 DNA reads as TGTGCCAGCAAGATGGGACTAGCGGGAGAGGACGAGCAGTACTTC.

In nucleotides, the CDR3 is TGTGCCAGCAGTCACCTACTAGTCACCGGGGAGCTGTTTTTT. It encodes CASSHLLVTGELFF. The rearrangement links TRBV6-2 or TRBV6-3 to TRBJ2-2; TRBD2 is a possible D gene (5 bases). Germline loops: CDR1 MNHEY, CDR2 SVGEGT. The CDR3 is 14 residues long. Between the trimmed V and J ends, which lost 5 bases and 4 bases, there was a span of 11 bases.

This rearrangement joins TRBV7-9 to TRBJ2-7, with D perhaps matching TRBD1 or TRBD2 (5 bases each). The CDR3 has 13 amino acids. The V end was cut by 5 bases, the J end by 3 bases, with 11 bases between. Germline V gene sequence: CDR1 SEHNR, CDR2 FQNEAQ (reference sequence). The CDR3 protein is CASSRGTVYEQYF. In DNA, the CDR3 is TGTGCCAGCAGCAGAGGGACGGTCTACGAGCAGTACTTC.

This clonotype was recorded at least ten times. This chain uses TRBV20-1 with TRBJ1-1; D perhaps matches TRBD1 (5 bases). CDR1 and CDR2 (germline): DFQATT, SNEGSKA (reference sequence). Deletions cut 5 bases from V and 4 bases from J, with 11 bases between. This CDR3 comprises 12 residues. The chain's CDR3 is CSASGTPTEAFF. The DNA of the CDR3 is TGCAGTGCTTCGGGGACCCCCACTGAAGCTTTCTTT.

This clonotype was detected ten times or more. CDR3 DNA: TGCAGTGCACCTCACTACAATGAGCAGTTCTTC. It specifies CSAPHYNEQFF. The genes are TRBV20-1 and TRBJ2-1; the D is unclear. The V end was cut by 6 bases, the J end by 3 bases, with 6 bases between. CDR3 length: 11 amino acids. From germline, CDR1 is DFQATT and CDR2 SNEGSKA (reference sequence).

This rearrangement joins TRBV19 to TRBJ2-6, with D possibly being TRBD2 (6 bases). Trimming removed 3 bases at V and 2 bases at J, with 8 bases between. Germline-derived CDR1 and CDR2 are LNHDA and SQIVND (reference sequence). The CDR3 consists of 15 residues. The CDR3 DNA reads TGTGCCAGTAGTATTGGCGGGACTGGGGCCAACGTCCTGACTTTC. Protein product: CASSIGGTGANVLTF. The full variable domain, completed using reference TRBV19 and TRBJ2-6, is DGGITQSPKYLFRKEGQNVTLSCEQNLNHDAMYWYRQDPGQGLRLIYYSQIVNDFQKGDIAEGYSVSREKKESFPLTVTSAQKNPTAFYLCASSIGGTGANVLTFGAGSRLTVL.

V is TRBV9 and J is TRBJ2-1; 10 nucleotides line up with TRBD2. Trimming took 0 bases from V and 6 from J; bases not matched to a gene: 6. Germline loops: CDR1 SGDLS, CDR2 YYNGEE. This CDR3 region has 16 residues. In DNA, the CDR3 is TGTGCCAGCAGCGTAGTAGGGGTAGCGGGAGGCAATGAGCAGTTCTTC. Its protein is CASSVVGVAGGNEQFF.

This clonotype was seen only a few times. The rearrangement uses TRBV7-2 and TRBJ2-5; weak D call: TRBD1 (6 bases). The CDR3 consists of 13 residues. The germline gives CDR1 SGHTA, CDR2 FQGNSA. Trimming cost V 4 bases and J 3 bases, with 9 bases left between them. This CDR3 is CASSSDRKETQYF. Written as DNA, the CDR3 is TGTGCCAGCAGCTCCGACAGGAAAGAGACCCAGTACTTC.

CDR3 DNA sequence: TGTGCCAGCAGCTCTCTGACAGTCTACGAGCAGTACTTC. Its protein is CASSSLTVYEQYF. The chain couples TRBV3-1 to TRBJ2-7, with D tentatively TRBD1 (5 bases). Germline-derived CDR1 and CDR2 are LGHDT and YNNKEL (reference sequence). The CDR3 is made up of 13 amino acids. The V end was cut by 5 bases, the J end by 3 bases, with 11 bases between.